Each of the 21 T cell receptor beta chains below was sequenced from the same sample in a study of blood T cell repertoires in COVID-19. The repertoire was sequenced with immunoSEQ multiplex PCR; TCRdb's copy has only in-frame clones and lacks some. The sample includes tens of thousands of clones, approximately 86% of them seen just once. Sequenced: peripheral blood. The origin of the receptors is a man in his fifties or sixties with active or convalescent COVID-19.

Here the CDR3 DNA reads TGCAGCGCCGTGGGACTAGCGGGGGGGCCGAATGAGCAGTTCTTC. It specifies CSAVGLAGGPNEQFF. V and J are TRBV29-1 and TRBJ2-1, with 16 bases matching TRBD2. CDR1 and CDR2 from the germline V gene are SQVTM and ANQGSEA. The junction had 7 bases not matched to a gene; V was cut back by 7 bases and J by 7 bases. CDR3 size: 15 residues.

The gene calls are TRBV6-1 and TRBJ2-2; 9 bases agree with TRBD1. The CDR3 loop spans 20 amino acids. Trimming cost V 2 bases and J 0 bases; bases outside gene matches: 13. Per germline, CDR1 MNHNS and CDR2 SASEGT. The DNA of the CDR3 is TGTGCCAGCAGTGAATATGACTTGTGGACAGGGGCCCCGAACACCGGGGAGCTGTTTTTT. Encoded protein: CASSEYDLWTGAPNTGELFF.

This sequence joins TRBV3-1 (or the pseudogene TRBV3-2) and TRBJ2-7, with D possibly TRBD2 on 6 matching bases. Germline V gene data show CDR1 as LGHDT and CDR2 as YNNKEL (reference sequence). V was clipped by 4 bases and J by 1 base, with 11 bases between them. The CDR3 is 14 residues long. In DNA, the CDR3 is TGTGCCAGCAGCCCCCGGGACTTTTCCTACGAGCAGTACTTC. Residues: CASSPRDFSYEQYF.

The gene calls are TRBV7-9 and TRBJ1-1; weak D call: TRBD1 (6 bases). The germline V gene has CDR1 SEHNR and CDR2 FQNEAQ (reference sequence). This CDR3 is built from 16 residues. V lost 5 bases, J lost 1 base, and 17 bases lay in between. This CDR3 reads CASSPPWGTQNTEAFF. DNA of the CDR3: TGTGCCAGCAGCCCTCCGTGGGGGACACAGAACACTGAAGCTTTCTTT.

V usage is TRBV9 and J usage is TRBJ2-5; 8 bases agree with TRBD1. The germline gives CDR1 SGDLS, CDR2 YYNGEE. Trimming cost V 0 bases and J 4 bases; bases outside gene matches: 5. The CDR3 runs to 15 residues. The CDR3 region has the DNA TGTGCCAGCAGCGTAGACGGGCAGGGGGCAGAGACCCAGTACTTC. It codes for CASSVDGQGAETQYF.

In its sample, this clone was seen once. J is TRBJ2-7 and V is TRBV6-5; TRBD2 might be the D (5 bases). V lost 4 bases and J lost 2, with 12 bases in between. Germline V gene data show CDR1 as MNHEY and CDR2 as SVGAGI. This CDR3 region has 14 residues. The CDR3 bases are TGTGCCAGCAGTTGGGGAGATGATCCCTACGAGCAGTACTTC. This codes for CASSWGDDPYEQYF.

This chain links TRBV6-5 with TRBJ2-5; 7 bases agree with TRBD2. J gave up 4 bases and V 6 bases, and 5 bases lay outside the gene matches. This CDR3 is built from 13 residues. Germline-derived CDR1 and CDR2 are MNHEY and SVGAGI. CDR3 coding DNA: TGTGCCAGCAGCAGGACTAGGCCAGAGACCCAGTACTTC. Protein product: CASSRTRPETQYF.

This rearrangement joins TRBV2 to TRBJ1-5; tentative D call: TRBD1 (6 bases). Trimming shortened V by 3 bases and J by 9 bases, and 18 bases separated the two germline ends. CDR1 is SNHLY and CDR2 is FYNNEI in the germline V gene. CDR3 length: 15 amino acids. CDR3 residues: CASSEEDSSVGPQHF. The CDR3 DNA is TGTGCCAGCAGTGAGGAGGACAGCTCCGTGGGGCCCCAGCATTTT. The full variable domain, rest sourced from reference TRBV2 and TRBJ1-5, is EPEVTQTPSHQVTQMGQEVILRCVPISNHLYFYWYRQILGQKVEFLVSFYNNEISEKSEIFDDQFSVERPDGSNFTLKIRSTKLEDSAMYFCASSEEDSSVGPQHFGDGTRLSIL.

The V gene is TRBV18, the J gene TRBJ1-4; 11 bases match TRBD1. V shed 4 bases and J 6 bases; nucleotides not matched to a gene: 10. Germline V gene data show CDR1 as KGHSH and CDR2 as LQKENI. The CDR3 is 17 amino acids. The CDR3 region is CASSRGTGGTRDEKLFF. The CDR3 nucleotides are TGTGCCAGCTCACGCGGGACAGGGGGAACCCGGGATGAAAAACTGTTTTTT.

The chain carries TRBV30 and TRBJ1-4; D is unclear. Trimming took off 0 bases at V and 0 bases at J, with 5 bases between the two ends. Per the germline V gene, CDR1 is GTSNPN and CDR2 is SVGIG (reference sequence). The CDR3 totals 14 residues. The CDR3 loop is CAWSVGATNEKLFF. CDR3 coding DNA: TGTGCCTGGAGTGTCGGTGCAACTAATGAAAAACTGTTTTTT.

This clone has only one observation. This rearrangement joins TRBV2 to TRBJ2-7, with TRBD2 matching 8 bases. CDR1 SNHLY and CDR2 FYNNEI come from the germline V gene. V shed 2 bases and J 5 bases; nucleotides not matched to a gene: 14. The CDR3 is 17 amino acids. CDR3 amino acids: CASSEWEYGGEWDEQYF. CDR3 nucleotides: TGTGCCAGCAGTGAATGGGAATACGGGGGGGAGTGGGACGAGCAGTACTTC.

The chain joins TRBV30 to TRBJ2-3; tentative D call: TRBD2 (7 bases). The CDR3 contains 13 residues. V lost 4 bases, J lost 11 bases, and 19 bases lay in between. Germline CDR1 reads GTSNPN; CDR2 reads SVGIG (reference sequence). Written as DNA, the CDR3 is TGTGCCTGGAATGTACTAACGGGGGGCGGGCAGTATTTT. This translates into CAWNVLTGGGQYF.

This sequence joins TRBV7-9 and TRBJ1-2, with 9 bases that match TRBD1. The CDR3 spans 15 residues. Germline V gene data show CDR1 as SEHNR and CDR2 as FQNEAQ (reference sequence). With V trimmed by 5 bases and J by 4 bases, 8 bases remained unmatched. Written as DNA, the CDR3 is TGTGCCAGCAGCCAATCAGGACAGGGGCTCTATGGCTACACCTTC. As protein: CASSQSGQGLYGYTF.

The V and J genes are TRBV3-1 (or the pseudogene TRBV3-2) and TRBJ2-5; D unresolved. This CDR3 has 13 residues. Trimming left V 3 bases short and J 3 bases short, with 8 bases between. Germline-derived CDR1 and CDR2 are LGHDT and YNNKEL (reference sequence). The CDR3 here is CASSHSAEETQYF. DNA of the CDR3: TGTGCCAGCAGCCACAGCGCGGAAGAGACCCAGTACTTC.

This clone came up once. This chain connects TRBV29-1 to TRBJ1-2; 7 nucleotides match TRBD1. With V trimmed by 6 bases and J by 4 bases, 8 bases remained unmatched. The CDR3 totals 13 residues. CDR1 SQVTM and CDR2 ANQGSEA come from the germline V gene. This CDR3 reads CSVDHRTGYGYTF. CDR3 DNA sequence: TGCAGCGTAGACCACCGGACAGGCTATGGCTACACCTTC.

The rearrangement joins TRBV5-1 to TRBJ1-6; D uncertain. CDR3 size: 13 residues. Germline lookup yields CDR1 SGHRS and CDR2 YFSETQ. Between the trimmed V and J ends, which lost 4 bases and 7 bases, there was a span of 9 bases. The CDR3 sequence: CASSVRANSPLHF. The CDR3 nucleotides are TGCGCCAGCAGCGTTAGAGCAAATTCACCCCTCCACTTT.

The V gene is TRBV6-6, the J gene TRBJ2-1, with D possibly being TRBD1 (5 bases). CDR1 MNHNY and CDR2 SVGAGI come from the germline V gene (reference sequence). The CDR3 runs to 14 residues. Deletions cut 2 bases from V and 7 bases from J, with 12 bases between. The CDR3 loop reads CASSYRKGMNEQFF. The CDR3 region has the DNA TGTGCCAGCAGTTACAGGAAGGGGATGAATGAGCAGTTCTTC.

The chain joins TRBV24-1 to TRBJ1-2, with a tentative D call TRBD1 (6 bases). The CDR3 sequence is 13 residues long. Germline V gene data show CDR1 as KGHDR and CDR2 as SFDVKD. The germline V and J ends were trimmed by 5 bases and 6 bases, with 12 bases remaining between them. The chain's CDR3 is CATSGQGRDGYTF. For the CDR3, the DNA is TGTGCCACCAGTGGGCAGGGGCGGGATGGCTACACCTTC.

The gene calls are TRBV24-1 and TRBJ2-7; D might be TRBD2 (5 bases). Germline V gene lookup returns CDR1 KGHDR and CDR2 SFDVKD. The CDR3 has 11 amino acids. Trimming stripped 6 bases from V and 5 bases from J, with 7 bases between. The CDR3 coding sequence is TGTGCCACCAGTCTCGGGGACGAGCAGTACTTC. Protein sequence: CATSLGDEQYF.

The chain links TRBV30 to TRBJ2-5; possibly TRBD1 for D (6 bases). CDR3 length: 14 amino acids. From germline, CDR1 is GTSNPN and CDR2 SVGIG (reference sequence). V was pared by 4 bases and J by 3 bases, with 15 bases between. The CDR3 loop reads CAWTGQRTEETQYF. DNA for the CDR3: TGTGCCTGGACCGGACAGCGGACCGAAGAGACCCAGTACTTC.

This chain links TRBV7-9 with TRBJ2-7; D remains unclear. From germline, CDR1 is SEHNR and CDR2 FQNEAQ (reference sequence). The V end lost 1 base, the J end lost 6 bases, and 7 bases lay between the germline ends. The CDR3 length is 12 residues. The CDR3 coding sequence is TGTGCCAGCAGCTTAGAGACATCCGAGCAGTACTTC. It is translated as CASSLETSEQYF.